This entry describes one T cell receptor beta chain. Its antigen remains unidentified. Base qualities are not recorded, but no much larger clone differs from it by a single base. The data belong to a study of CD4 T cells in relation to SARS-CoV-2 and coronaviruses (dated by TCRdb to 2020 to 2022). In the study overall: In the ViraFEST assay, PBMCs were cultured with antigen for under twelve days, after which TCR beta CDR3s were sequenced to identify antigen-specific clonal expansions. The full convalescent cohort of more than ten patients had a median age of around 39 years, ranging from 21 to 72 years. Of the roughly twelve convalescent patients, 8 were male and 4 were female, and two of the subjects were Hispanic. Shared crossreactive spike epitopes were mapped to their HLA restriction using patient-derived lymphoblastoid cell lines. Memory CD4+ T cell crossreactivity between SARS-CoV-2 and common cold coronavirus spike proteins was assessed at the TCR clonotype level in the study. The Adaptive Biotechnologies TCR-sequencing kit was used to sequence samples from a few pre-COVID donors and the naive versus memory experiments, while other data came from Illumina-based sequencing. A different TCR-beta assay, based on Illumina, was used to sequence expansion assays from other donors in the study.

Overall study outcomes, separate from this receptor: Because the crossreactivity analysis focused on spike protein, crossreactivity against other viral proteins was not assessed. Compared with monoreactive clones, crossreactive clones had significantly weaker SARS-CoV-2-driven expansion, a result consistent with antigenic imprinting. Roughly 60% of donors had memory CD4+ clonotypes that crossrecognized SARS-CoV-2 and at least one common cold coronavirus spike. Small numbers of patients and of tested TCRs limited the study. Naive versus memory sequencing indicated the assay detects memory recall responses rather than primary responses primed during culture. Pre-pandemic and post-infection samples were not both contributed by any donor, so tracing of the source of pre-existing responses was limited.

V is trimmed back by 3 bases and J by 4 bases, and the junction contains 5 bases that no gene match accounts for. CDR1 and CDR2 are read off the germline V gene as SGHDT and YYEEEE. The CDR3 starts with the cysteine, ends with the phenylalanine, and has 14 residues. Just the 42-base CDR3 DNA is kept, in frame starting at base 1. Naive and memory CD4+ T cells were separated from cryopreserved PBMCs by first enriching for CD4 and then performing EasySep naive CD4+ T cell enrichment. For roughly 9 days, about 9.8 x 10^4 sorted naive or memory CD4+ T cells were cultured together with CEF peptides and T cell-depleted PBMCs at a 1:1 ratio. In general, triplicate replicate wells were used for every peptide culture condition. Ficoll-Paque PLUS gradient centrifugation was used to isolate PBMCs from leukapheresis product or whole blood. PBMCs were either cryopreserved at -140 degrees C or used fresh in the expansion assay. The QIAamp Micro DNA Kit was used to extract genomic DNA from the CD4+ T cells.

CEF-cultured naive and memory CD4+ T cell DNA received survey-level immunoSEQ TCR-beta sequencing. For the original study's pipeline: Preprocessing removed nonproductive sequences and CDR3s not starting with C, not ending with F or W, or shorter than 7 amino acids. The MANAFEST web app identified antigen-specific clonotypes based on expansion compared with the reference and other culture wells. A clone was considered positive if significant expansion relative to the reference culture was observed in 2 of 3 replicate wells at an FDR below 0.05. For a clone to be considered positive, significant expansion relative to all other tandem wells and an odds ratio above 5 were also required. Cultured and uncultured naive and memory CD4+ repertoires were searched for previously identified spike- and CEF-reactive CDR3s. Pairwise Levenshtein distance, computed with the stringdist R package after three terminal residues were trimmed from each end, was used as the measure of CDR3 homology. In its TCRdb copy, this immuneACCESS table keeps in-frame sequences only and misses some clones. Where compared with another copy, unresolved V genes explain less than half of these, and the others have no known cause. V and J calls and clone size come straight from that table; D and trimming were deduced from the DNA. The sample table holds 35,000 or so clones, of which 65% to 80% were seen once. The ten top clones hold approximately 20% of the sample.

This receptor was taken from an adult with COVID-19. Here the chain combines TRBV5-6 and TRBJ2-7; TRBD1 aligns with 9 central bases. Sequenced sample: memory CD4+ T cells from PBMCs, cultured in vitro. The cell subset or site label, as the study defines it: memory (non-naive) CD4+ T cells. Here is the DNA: TGTGCCAGCAGCTGGGACAGGGCAGGTTACGAGCAGTACTTC. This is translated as CASSWDRAGYEQYF.